The clone carrying this TCR beta chain was counted once. The target antigen is unknown. The data originate from a study of T cell repertoires and HLA-DP antigens. Here immunoSEQ multiplex PCR was the method, and the copy in TCRdb shows in-frame clones only, minus some. The data show more than 90,000 clones, 80% to 95% seen once. The germline V and J ends were trimmed by 4 bases and 1 base, with 10 bases remaining between them. CDR1 and CDR2 (germline): KGHSH, LQKENI. This CDR3 is 15 amino acids long. This chain links TRBV18 with TRBJ2-2, with D tentatively TRBD1 (6 bases). This receptor was identified in a woman between 18 and 29 years old in good health and CMV-seronegative. Sequenced sample: CD4+ T cells from PBMCs. The CDR3 DNA sequence: TGTGCCAGCTCACAGTCGACAGGGAACACCGGGGAGCTGTTTTTT. Translation gives CASSQSTGNTGELFF.